Given below is one TCR beta chain in context. Its target is not known. TCR alpha and TCR beta cDNA libraries carrying sample barcodes and UMIs were produced by 5'RACE using constant-segment primers. One entry per CDR3 protein results from TCRdb running MiXCR on the 5' RACE reads. This sample yields some 160,000 distinct CDR3 sequences, of which 10% to 15% are seen a single time; approximately 3.5% belongs to the top ten. This entry belongs to a study of T-cell memory formation after mild COVID-19. Study-level information: The two donors had largely donor-specific TCR clusters. General study findings and limits: Clones that contracted clustered mainly in CM and EM if CD4+ and in EMRA if CD8+. Researchers found some responding clones in pre-infection memory, a sign that cross-reactive memory joined.

This CDR3 is built from 15 residues. Deletions cut 3 bases from V and 2 bases from J, with 13 bases between. Germline CDR1 reads SGDLS; CDR2 reads YYNGEE. The specimen sequenced was PBMCs or a T cell subset sorted from them (not recorded which). The source is a man aged 18 to 29 who had mild COVID-19 (a few samples of this study predate the infection). Cell type and time point are not known. This chain links TRBV9 with TRBJ2-3, with D tentatively TRBD1 or TRBD2 (5 bases each). For the CDR3, the DNA is TGTGCCAGCAGCGACGACAGTGACTACACAGATACGCAGTATTTT. This codes for CASSDDSDYTDTQYF.